Detailed here is one TCR beta chain. Enrollment of patients from Seattle took place during active infection, with longitudinal follow-up. This sample is part of a study of blood T cell repertoires in COVID-19. The overall study: Italy, Spain and the United States were the sources of the convalescent and acute COVID-19 samples. The cDNA or gDNA used as material had been derived from T cells, B-cell-depleted T cells, or PBMCs.

Authors' processing steps: From reference gene primer amplification, estimates of nucleated cell counts were derived. The assay was immunoSEQ multiplex PCR, and TCRdb's table has in-frame clones only and misses some. V, J and clone size are taken as reported in that table, and D and trimming were inferred from the DNA itself. In the table there are roughly 60,000 clones, 75% to 85% of which are singletons. The germline CDR1 and CDR2 sequences are MNHNY and SVGAGI (reference sequence). CDR3 size: 14 residues. The V gene end was trimmed by 5 bases and the J gene end by 7 bases; junction bases not matched to a gene: 11.

The origin of this receptor is a man in his fifties with COVID-19, enrolled during active disease. V and J are TRBV6-6 and TRBJ2-7, with 7 bases fitting TRBD2. Sequencing used peripheral blood. CDR3 loop: CASSTAAGTNEQYF. The DNA of the CDR3 is TGTGCCAGCAGTACCGCAGCGGGGACGAATGAGCAGTACTTC.